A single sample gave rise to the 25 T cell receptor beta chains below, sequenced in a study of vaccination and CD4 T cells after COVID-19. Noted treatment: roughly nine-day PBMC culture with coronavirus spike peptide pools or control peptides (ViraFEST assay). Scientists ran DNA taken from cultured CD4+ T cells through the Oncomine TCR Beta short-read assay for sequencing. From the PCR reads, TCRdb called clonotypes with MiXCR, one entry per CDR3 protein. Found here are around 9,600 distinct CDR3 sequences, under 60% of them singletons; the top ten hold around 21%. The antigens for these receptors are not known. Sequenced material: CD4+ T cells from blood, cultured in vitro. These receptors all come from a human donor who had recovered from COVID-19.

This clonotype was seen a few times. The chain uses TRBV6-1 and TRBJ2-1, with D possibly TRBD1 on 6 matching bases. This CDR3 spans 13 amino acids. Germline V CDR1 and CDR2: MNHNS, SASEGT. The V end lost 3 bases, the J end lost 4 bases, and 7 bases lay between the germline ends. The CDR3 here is CASSDQGYNEQFF. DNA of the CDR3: TGTGCCAGCAGTGACCAGGGGTACAATGAGCAGTTCTTC.

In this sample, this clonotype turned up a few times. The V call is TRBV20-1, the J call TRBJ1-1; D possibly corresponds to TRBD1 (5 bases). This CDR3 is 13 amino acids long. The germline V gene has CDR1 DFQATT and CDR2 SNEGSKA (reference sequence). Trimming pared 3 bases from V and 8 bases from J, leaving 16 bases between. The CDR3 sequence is CSARGPGAPEAFF. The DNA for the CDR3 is TGCAGTGCTAGGGGGCCTGGGGCTCCAGAAGCTTTCTTT.

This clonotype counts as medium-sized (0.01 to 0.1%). The CDR3 here is CASSFDAPGADTQYF. The CDR3 DNA is TGTGCCAGCAGCTTCGATGCCCCGGGAGCAGATACGCAGTATTTT. J is TRBJ2-3 and V is TRBV5-4; the D gene is possibly TRBD2 (6 bases). The CDR3 sequence is 15 residues long. V dropped 2 bases and J dropped 4 bases, with 14 bases sitting between them. Germline lookup yields CDR1 SGHNT and CDR2 YYREEE (reference sequence).

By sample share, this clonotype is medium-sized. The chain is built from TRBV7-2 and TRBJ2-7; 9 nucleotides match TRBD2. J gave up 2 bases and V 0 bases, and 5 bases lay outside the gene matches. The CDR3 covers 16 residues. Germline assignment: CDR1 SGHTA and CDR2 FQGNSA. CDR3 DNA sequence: TGTGCCAGCAGCTTAGCGCACGGCGGGGGGGCCTACGAGCAGTACTTC. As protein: CASSLAHGGGAYEQYF.

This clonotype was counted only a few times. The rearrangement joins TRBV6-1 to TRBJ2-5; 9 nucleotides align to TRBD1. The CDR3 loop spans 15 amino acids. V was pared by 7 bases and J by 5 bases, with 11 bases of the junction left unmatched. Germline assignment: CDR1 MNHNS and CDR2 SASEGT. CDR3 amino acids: CASTPGGQGWETQYF. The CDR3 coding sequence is TGTGCCAGCACCCCCGGGGGACAGGGCTGGGAGACCCAGTACTTC.

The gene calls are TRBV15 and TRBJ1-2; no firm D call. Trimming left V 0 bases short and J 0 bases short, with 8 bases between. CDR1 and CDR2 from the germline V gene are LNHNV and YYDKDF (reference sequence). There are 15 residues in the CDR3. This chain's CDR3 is CATSRDLGTNYGYTF. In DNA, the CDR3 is TGTGCCACCAGCAGAGATCTCGGAACTAACTATGGCTACACCTTC.

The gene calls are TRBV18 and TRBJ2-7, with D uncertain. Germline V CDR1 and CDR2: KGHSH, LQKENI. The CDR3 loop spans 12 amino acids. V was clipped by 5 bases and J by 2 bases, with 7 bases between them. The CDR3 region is CASSRTTYEQYF. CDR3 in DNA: TGTGCCAGCTCAAGAACGACCTACGAGCAGTACTTC.

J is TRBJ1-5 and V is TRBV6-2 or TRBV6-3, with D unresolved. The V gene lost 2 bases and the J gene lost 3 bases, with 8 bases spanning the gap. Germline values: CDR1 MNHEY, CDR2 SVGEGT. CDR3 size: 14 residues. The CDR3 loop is CASSYIGINQPQHF. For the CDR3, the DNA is TGTGCCAGCAGTTACATCGGGATCAATCAGCCCCAGCATTTT.

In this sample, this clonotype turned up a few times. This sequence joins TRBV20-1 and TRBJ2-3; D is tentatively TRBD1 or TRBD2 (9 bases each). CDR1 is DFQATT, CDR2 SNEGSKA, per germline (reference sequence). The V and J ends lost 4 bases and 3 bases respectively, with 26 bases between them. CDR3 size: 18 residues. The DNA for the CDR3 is TGCAGTGCTATCGGGACAGGGAGTGGTAGCGGGAGAACAGATACGCAGTATTTT. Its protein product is CSAIGTGSGSGRTDTQYF.

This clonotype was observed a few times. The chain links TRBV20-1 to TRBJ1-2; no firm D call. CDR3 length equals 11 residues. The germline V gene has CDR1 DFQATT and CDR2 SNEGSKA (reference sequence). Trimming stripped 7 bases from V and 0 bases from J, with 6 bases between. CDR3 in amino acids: CSVVSNYGYTF. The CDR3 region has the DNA TGCAGTGTAGTCTCTAACTATGGCTACACCTTC.

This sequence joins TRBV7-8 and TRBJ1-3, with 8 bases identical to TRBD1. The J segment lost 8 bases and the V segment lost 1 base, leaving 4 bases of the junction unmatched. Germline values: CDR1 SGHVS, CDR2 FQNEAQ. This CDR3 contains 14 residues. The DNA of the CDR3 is TGTGCCAGCAGCTTAGGACAGGGGTGGGACACCATATATTTT. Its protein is CASSLGQGWDTIYF. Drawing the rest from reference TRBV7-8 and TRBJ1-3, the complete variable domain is GAGVSQSPRYKVAKRGQDVALRCDPISGHVSLFWYQQALGQGPEFLTYFQNEAQLDKSGLPSDRFFAERPEGSVSTLKIQRTQQEDSAVYLCASSLGQGWDTIYFGEGSWLTVV.

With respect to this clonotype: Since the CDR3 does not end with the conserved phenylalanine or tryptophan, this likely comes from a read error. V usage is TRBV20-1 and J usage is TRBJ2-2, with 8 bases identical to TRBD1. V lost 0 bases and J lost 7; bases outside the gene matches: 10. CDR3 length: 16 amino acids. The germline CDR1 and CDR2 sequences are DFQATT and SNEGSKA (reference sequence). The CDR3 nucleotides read TGCAGTGCTAGAGATAAATCAGGGGGCTGGGGCGGGGAGCTGTTTTCT. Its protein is CSARDKSGGWGGELFS.

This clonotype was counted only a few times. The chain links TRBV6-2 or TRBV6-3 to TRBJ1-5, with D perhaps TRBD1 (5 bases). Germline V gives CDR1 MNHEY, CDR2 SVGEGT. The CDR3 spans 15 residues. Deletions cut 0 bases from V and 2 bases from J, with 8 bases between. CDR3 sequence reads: CASSYSAGRNQPQHF. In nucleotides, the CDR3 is TGTGCCAGCAGTTACTCCGCAGGGCGCAATCAGCCCCAGCATTTT.

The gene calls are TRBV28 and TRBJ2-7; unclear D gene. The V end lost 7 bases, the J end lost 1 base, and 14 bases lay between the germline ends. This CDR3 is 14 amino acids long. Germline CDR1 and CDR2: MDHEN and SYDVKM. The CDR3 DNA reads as TGTGCCAGCACCCCTAGGAGACGGTCCTACGAGCAGTACTTC. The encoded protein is CASTPRRRSYEQYF.

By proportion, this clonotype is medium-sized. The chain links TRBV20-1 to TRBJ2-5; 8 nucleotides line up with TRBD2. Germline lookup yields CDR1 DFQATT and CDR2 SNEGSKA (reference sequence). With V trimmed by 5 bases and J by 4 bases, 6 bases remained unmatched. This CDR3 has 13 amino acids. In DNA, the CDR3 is TGCAGTGCTCGGGGGGGGGCGCCAGAGACCCAGTACTTC. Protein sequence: CSARGGAPETQYF.

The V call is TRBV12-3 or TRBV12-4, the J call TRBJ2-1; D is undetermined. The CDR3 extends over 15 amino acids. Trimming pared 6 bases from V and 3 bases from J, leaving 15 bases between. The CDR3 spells CASSLGAAFYNEQFF. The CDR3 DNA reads TGTGCCAGCAGCCTAGGTGCCGCGTTCTACAATGAGCAGTTCTTC.

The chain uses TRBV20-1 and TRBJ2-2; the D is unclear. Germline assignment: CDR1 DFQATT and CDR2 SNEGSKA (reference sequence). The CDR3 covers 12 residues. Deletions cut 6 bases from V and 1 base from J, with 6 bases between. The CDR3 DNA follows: TGCAGTGCGCGAGAGAACACCGGGGAGCTGTTTTTT. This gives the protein CSARENTGELFF.

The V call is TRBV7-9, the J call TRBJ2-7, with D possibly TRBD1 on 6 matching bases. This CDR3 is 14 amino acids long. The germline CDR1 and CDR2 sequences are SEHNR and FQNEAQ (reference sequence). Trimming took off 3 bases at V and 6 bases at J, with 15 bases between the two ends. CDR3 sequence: CASSFAGDPGEQYF. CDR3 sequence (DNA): TGTGCCAGCAGCTTCGCAGGGGACCCTGGCGAGCAGTACTTC.

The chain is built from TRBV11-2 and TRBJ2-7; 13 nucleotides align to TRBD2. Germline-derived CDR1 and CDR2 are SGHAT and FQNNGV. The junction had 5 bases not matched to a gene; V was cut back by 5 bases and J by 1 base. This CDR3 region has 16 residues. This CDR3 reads CASSPQLAGGSYEQYF. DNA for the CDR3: TGTGCCAGCAGCCCGCAACTAGCGGGAGGGTCCTACGAGCAGTACTTC.

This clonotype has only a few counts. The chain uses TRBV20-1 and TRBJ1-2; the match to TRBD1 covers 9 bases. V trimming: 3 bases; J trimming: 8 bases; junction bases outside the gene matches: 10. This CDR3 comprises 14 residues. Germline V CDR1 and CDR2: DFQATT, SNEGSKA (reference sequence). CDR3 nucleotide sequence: TGCAGTGCTAGCAGTACCGGGACAGGGTTGGGCTACACCTTC. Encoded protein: CSASSTGTGLGYTF.

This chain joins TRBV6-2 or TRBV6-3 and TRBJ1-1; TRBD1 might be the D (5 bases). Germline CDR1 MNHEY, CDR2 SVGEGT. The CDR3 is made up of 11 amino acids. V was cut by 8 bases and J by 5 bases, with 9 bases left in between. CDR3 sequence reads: CASRSGTEAFF. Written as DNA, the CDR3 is TGTGCCAGCCGCTCAGGGACTGAAGCTTTCTTT.

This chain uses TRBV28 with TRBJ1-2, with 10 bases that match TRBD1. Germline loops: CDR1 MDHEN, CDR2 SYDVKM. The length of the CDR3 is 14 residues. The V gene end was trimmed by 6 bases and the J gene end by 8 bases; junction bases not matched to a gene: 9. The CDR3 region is CASRTTGQGIGYTF. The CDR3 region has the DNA TGTGCCAGCAGGACAACGGGACAGGGGATAGGCTACACCTTC.

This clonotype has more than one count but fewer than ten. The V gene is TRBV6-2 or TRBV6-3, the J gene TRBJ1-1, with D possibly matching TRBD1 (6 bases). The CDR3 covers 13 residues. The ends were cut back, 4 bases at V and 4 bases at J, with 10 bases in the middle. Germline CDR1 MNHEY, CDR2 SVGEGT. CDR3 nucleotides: TGTGCCAGCAGTTCAGGGGCTGCCACTGAAGCTTTCTTT. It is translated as CASSSGAATEAFF.

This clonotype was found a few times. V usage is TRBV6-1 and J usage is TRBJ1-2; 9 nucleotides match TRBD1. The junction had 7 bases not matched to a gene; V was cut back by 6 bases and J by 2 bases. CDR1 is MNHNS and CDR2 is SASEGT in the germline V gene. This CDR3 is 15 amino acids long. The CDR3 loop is CASSRTGGENYGYTF. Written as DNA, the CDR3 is TGTGCCAGCAGCCGAACAGGGGGCGAGAACTATGGCTACACCTTC.

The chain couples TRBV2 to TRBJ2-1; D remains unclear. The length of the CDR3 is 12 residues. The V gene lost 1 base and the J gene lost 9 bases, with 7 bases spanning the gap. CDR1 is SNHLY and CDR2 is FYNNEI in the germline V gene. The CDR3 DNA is TGTGCCAGCAGTGAAGGCAGTGGTGAGCAGTTCTTC. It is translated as CASSEGSGEQFF.